There are a few counts of the clone carrying this TCR beta chain. What it binds is not known. RNA, once extracted, was reverse transcribed into cDNA for use as the sequencing template. Method: immunoSEQ multiplex PCR; TCRdb's copy keeps in-frame clones and lacks some. The table records roughly 200,000 clones, 56% of them present only once. These data belong to a study of CD8+ T cells in alopecia areata. Findings of the study overall: Sequences from scalp samples also cover resident alphabeta T cells of normal skin.

Germline V gene sequence: CDR1 SEHNR, CDR2 FQNEAQ (reference sequence). The CDR3 has 15 residues. V shed 8 bases, J shed 9 bases, and the junction held 8 bases outside the gene matches. The genes are TRBV7-9 and TRBJ1-6, with 12 bases identical to TRBD1. Sequenced: CD8+ T cells sorted from blood. The source of this sequence is a human donor in good health. The CDR3, as DNA: TGTGCCAGCGGGACAGGGGGCGAGATTGGTTCACCCCTCCACTTT. It specifies CASGTGGEIGSPLHF. The full variable domain, with the rest looked up from reference TRBV7-9 and TRBJ1-6, is DTGVSQNPRHKITKRGQNVTFRCDPISEHNRLYWYRQTLGQGPEFLTYFQNEAQLEKSRLLSDRFSAERPKGSFSTLEIQRTEQGDSAMYLCASGTGGEIGSPLHFGNGTRLTVT.